This T cell receptor beta chain emerged from a study of cytomegalovirus exposure and HLA in healthy donors. Whole-study context: The roughly 700 first-cohort repertoires shared a platform with the 120 or so validation repertoires, as reported in a later analysis. General study results and limits: First-cohort TCR clusters were later found to tend to co-occur in the 90 to 150 validation repertoires. In vitro data verified three CMV-associated chains as specific for CMV antigens.

On this clone: Its antigen is unidentified.

Among the roughly 120 subjects of the validation cohort, separate from the roughly 730-subject first cohort, were the donors. Using immunoSEQ multiplex PCR, the repertoire was profiled, and TCRdb retains in-frame clones only, with some absent. The sample shows under 200,000 clones, roughly nine tenths of them seen only once. The source material was PBMCs. This clonotype was sampled from a woman under 30 in good health and CMV-seropositive.

CDR3 DNA sequence: TGTGCCAGCAGTGAGTCGGGGGGAACCCAGCATTTT. This gives the protein CASSESGGTQHF. The chain links TRBV2 to TRBJ1-5; tentatively, D is TRBD1 (5 bases). The germline V and J ends were trimmed by 3 bases and 11 bases, with 11 bases remaining between them. CDR1 is SNHLY, CDR2 FYNNEI, per germline. This CDR3 region has 12 residues.